This TCR beta chain originates from a study of T cells after yellow fever vaccination. TCRdb passed the 5' RACE reads through MiXCR, listing each CDR3 protein once. The sample consists of about 130,000 distinct CDR3 sequences, 7.5% to 10% of them appearing once. Overall study findings and caveats: The booster response re-showed most primary clones: roughly 97% CD4, approximately 90% CD8.

This CDR3 is 17 amino acids long. The V gene's germline CDR1 is DFQATT and CDR2 SNEGSKA (reference sequence). V lost 2 bases and J 1 base, leaving 19 bases between the germline ends. About this clonotype itself: Its antigen is unidentified.

The clonotype was recovered from a man in his late teens or twenties who received the YFV17D yellow fever vaccine. The J gene is TRBJ2-3, the V gene TRBV20-1; a weak D match, TRBD1 (7 bases). Sequenced material: CD8+ T cells sorted from PBMCs, taken on the day of the yellow fever booster vaccination. CDR3 sequence: CSARSRSRGVRTDTQYF. The CDR3 DNA reads as TGCAGTGCTAGATCCCGCTCCAGGGGGGTCCGCACAGATACGCAGTATTTT.